This entry describes one TCR beta chain. The CDR3 consists of 13 residues. CDR1 is SGDLS and CDR2 is YYNGEE in the germline V gene. With 0 bases removed from V and 5 bases from J, the gap between germline ends came to 9 bases. This sample was taken from a study of blood T cell repertoires in COVID-19. Data came from immunoSEQ multiplex PCR; TCRdb stores just in-frame clones and leaves some out. The sample shows some 320,000 clones, just under 90% of them seen only once. The J gene is TRBJ2-7, the V gene TRBV9; D not certain. Sequencing was performed on peripheral blood. This receptor was identified in a woman in her 30s with COVID-19, enrolled during active disease. The CDR3 DNA sequence: TGTGCCAGCAGCGTAGATTTTTCGGACGAGCAGTACTTC. Amino acid sequence: CASSVDFSDEQYF.